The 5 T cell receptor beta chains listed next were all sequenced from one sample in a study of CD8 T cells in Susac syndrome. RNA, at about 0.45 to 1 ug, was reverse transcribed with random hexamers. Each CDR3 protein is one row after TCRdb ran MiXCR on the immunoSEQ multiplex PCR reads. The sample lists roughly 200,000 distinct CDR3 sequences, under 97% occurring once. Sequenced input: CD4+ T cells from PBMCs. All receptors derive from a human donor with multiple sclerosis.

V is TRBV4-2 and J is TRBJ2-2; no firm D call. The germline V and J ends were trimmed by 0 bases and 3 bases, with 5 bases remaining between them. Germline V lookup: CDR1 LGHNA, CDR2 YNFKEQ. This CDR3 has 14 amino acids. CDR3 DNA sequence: TGTGCCAGCAGCCAAGATAGCTACACCGGGGAGCTGTTTTTT. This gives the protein CASSQDSYTGELFF.

The CDR3 loop reads CASSFTVLAGANVLTF. CDR3 nucleotides: TGTGCCAGCAGCTTCACAGTTCTGGCTGGGGCCAACGTCCTGACTTTC. The chain joins TRBV5-4 to TRBJ2-6; D is undetermined. Germline-derived CDR1 and CDR2 are SGHNT and YYREEE (reference sequence). The CDR3 extends over 16 amino acids. The V end lost 2 bases, the J end lost 2 bases, and 11 bases lay between the germline ends.

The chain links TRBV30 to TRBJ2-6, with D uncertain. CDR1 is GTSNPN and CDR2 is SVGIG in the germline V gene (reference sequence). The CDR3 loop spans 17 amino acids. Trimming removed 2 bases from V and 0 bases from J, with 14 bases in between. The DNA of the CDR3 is TGTGCCTGGAGTTTCGCAGTCGCTATCTCTGGGGCCAACGTCCTGACTTTC. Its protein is CAWSFAVAISGANVLTF.

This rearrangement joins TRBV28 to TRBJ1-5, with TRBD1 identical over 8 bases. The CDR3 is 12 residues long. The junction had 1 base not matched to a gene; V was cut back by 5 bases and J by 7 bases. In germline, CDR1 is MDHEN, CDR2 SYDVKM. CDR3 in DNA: TGTGCCAGCAGTACAGGGGGACAGCCCCAGCATTTT. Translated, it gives CASSTGGQPQHF.

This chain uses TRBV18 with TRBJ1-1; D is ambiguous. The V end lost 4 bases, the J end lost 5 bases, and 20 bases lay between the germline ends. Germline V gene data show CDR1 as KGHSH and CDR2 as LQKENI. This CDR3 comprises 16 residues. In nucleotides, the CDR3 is TGTGCCAGCTCACTCTATAGAGCAGGCTCGGGGACTGAAGCTTTCTTT. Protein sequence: CASSLYRAGSGTEAFF.